This TCR beta chain was observed in a study of blood T cell repertoires in COVID-19. Looking at the study overall: Spain, Italy and the United States supplied samples that represented acute and convalescent COVID-19.

Profiling relied on immunoSEQ multiplex PCR, and the TCRdb table lists in-frame clones only, not all of them. Among about 200,000 clones listed, over 80% were seen once. Germline loops: CDR1 SGHTA, CDR2 FQGNSA. The V and J ends lost 4 bases and 1 base, in that order; junction bases with no gene match: 4. The CDR3 length is 14 residues. The sequenced sample consisted of peripheral blood. This TCR derives from a man in his sixties with COVID-19, enrolled during active disease. The V gene is TRBV7-2, the J gene TRBJ2-7; 7 bases match TRBD2. The CDR3 region has the DNA TGTGCCAGCAGCTGGGGGGGAGAATCCTACGAGCAGTACTTC. It specifies CASSWGGESYEQYF.